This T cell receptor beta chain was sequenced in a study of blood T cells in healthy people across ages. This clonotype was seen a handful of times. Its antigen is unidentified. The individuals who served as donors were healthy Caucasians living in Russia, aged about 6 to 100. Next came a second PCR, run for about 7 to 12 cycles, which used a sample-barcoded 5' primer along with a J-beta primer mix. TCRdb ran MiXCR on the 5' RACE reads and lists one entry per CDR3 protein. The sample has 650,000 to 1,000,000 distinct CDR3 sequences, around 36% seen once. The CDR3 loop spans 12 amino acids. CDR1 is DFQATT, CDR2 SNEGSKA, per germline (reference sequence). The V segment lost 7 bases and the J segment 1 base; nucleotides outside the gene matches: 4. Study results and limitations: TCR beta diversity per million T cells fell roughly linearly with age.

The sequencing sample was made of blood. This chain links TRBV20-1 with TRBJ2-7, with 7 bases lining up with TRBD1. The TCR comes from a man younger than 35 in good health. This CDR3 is CSGTGPSYEQYF. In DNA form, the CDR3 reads TGCAGTGGGACAGGCCCTTCCTACGAGCAGTACTTC.